The clone carrying this T cell receptor beta chain has just one count. Germline V gene data show CDR1 as MNHNY and CDR2 as SVGAGI (reference sequence). The V end was cut by 2 bases, the J end by 5 bases, with 7 bases between. This CDR3 is built from 13 residues. This sample stems from a study of immune cell composition in non-small cell lung cancer. The normal lung sample lay at least 3 cm, and maximally far, from the tumour. Template was genomic DNA from frozen, unsorted single-cell suspensions. Clones were read by immunoSEQ multiplex PCR, and TCRdb kept only the in-frame ones, dropping some. The sample shows around 16,000 clones, 77% of them seen only once. This same sample was also part of a study on CD4 T cells in lung cancer. That report adds: Tumor and non-adjacent lung came from curative-intent resections for stage I-III non-small cell lung cancer. Donors, mostly former smokers, were 60 to 69 at blood donation. Prior treatments included platinum chemotherapy, and some patients had nivolumab or pembrolizumab.

This sequence joins TRBV6-6 and TRBJ2-1, with unresolved D. Specimen: non-adjacent lung tissue. This clonotype originated in a human donor with non-small cell lung cancer. CDR3 amino acids: CASSYLKNNEQFF. CDR3 nucleotides: TGTGCCAGCAGTTACCTGAAAAACAATGAGCAGTTCTTC.